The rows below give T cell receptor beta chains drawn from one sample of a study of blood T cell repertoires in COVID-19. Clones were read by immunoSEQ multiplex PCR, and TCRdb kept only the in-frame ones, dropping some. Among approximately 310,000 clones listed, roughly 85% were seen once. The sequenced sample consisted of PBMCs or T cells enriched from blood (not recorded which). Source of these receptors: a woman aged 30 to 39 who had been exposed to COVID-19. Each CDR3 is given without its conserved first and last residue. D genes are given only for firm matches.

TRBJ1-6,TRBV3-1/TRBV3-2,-,ASTGLGASPLH
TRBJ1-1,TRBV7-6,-,ASSLVVLNTEAF
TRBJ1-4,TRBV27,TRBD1,ASSLQGTGEKLF
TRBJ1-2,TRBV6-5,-,ASSWRGDYGYT
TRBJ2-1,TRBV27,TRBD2,ASSSKLTSGSIYNEQF
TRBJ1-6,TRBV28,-,ASSLEGSYNSPLH
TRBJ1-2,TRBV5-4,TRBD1,ASSFTGQGSYGYT
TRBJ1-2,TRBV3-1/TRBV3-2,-,ASSQGLGRGGYT
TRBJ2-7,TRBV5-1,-,ASKDGSSYEQY
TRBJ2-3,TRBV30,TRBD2,AWSVSGGGAAQY
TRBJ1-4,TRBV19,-,ASSITGPTNEKLF
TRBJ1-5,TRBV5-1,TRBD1,ASSPDTGTGQPQH
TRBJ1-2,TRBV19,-,ASSIPGNYGYT
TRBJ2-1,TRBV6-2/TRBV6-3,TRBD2,ASSWGSGDQAREQF
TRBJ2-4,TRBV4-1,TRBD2,ASSQGSARGGPAKNIQY
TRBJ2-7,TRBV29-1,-,SVEETRQNEQY
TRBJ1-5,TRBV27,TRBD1,ASSRLDRVGNQPQH
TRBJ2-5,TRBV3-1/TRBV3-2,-,ASSQGLSETQY
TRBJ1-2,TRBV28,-,ASSLGGTFYGYT
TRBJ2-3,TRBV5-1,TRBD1,ASSTGTGGADTQY
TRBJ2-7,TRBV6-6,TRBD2,ASSPTSGAIEQY
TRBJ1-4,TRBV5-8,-,ASSSGSQGRREKLF
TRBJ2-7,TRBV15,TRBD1,ATSRDGQGSYEQY
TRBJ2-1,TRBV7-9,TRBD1,ASIKARDRGRRGGNEQF
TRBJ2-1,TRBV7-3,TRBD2,ASSQQLAGGGDEQF
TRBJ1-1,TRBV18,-,ASSPGQLNTEAF
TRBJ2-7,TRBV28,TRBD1,ASSDGQGLAYEQY
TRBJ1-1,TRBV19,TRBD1,ASRSSGTANTEAF
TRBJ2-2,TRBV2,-,ASTEPEAGHTFTNTGELF
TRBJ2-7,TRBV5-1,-,ASSLSVSTYEQY
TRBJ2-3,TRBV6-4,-,ASSDRLGDPADTQY
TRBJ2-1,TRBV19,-,ASRDTHNEQF
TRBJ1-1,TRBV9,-,ASSVGEETNTEAF
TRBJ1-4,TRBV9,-,ASSVEPFNEKLF
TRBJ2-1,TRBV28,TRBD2,ASILAGGGGNEQF
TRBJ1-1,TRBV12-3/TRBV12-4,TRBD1,ASSLRGRAF
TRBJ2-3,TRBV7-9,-,ASSLPSTDTQY
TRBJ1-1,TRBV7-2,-,ASSAQGWSTEAF
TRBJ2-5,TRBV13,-,ASSLGTGGTQY
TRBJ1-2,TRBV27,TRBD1,ASSTWDRDYGYT
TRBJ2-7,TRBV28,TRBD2,ASRSTGLLAGYEQY
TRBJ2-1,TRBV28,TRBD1,ASSPGGESYNEQF
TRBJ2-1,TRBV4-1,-,ASSRVAETYNEQF
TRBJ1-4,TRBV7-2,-,ASSLAPATNEKLF
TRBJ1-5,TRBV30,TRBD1,AWSRDRGDQPQH
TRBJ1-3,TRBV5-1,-,ASSPAGSGNTIY
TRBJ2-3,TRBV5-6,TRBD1,ASSGGTGFTDTQY
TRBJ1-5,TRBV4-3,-,ASSQTVYSNQPQH
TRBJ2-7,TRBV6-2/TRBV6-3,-,ASSILHEQY